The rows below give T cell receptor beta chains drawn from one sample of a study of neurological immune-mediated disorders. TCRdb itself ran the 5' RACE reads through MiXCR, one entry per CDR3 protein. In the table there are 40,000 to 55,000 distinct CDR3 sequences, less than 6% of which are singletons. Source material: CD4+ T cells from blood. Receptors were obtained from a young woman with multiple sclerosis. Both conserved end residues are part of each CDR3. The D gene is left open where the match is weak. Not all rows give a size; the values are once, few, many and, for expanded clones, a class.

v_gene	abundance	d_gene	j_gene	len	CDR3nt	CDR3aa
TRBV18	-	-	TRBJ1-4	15	TGTGCCAGCTCACCATTTTGGACAGAGAATGAAAAACTGTTTTTT	CASSPFWTENEKLFF
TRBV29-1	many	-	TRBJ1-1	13	TGCAGCGTGCGGACAGACTTGAACACTGAAGCTTTCTTT	CSVRTDLNTEAFF
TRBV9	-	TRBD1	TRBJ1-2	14	TGTGCCAGCAGCGACGCCGACAGGGACTATGGCTACACCTTC	CASSDADRDYGYTF
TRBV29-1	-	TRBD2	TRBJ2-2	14	TGCAGCGTTGTGGCTAGCGGGAACACCGGGGAGCTGTTTTTT	CSVVASGNTGELFF
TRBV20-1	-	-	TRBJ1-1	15	TGCAGTGCTAGAGATCAGGGGATATCGAACACTGAAGCTTTCTTT	CSARDQGISNTEAFF
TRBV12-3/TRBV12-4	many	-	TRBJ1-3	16	TGTGCCAGCAGTCAACAGGGCACTTCCTCTGGAAACACCATATATTTT	CASSQQGTSSGNTIYF
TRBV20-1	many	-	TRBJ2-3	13	TGCAGTGCTCCCCCCTTTAGCACAGATACGCAGTATTTT	CSAPPFSTDTQYF
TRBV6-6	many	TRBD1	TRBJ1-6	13	TGTGCCAGCAGCACAGGGGTTCGGTCACCCCTCCACTTT	CASSTGVRSPLHF
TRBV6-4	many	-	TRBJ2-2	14	TGTGCCAGCAGTGACGAAGGGTTCACCGGGGAGCTGTTTTTT	CASSDEGFTGELFF
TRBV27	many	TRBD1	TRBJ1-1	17	TGTGCCAGCAAAGGGACAGGGCTTACGTGGCTGAACACTGAAGCTTTCTTT	CASKGTGLTWLNTEAFF
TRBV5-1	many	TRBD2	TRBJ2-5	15	TGCGCCAGCAGCTCATTAGCGGGGGGCCAAGAGACCCAGTACTTC	CASSSLAGGQETQYF
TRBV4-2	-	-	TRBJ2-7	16	TGTGCCAGCAGCCAGGTACAGGGATCCGACTCCTACGAGCAGTACTTC	CASSQVQGSDSYEQYF
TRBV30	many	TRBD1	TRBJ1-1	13	TGTGCCTGGAGTCGACAGGGGAACACTGAAGCTTTCTTT	CAWSRQGNTEAFF
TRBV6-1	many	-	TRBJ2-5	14	TGTGCCAGCAGGCTCGGTTCTAGAAGTGTGACCCAGTACTTC	CASRLGSRSVTQYF
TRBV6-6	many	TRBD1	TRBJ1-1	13	TGTGCCAGCAGTTTTCCGACAGGGACTGAAGCTTTCTTT	CASSFPTGTEAFF
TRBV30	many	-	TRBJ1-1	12	TGTGCCTGGAGTCAGGGGTGGACTGAAGCTTTCTTT	CAWSQGWTEAFF
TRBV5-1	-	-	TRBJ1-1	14	TGCGCCAGCCGGGGGCGGGACAAGGCCACTGAAGCTTTCTTT	CASRGRDKATEAFF
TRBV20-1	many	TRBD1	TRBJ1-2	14	TGCAGTGCTAGCCCCCACAGGGGGTGGGATGGCTACACCTTC	CSASPHRGWDGYTF